The 12 T cell receptor beta chains in this list originate from one sample, sequenced in a study of OX40 agonist ivuxolimab in advanced cancers. Sequencing was performed with immunoSEQ multiplex PCR; in TCRdb, only in-frame clones are kept and a portion is missing. In the table there are tens of thousands of clones, roughly 90% of which are singletons. Sample: CD4+ or CD8+ T cells sorted from blood, taken in a trial of the OX40 agonist ivuxolimab. The receptors come from an adult with an advanced solid tumor such as melanoma, head and neck, liver or kidney cancer.

CDR3 region: CASSLDLAGGGADTQYF. The CDR3 nucleotides are TGTGCCAGCAGCTTAGACCTAGCGGGGGGTGGGGCAGATACGCAGTATTTT. This chain links TRBV7-2 with TRBJ2-3; 11 nucleotides line up with TRBD2. With 1 base clipped from V and 4 bases from J, the junction kept 7 bases outside the gene matches. Germline V gene data show CDR1 as SGHTA and CDR2 as FQGNSA. The CDR3 contains 17 residues.

The chain employs TRBV28 and TRBJ2-3; unclear D gene. Looked up from germline, CDR1 is MDHEN and CDR2 is SYDVKM. Trimming left V 2 bases short and J 2 bases short, with 20 bases between. The CDR3 runs 18 residues. CDR3 nucleotide sequence: TGTGCCAGCAGTTTAAGAGCCACACTACATGGATTCACAGATACGCAGTATTTT. Translated: CASSLRATLHGFTDTQYF.

V and J are TRBV19 and TRBJ1-1; D call uncertain. Germline V gene sequence: CDR1 LNHDA, CDR2 SQIVND (reference sequence). The ends were cut back, 4 bases at V and 3 bases at J, with 12 bases in the middle. The CDR3 has 14 residues. CDR3 DNA sequence: TGTGCCAGTAGTAACTGGTTTAGGGACACTGAAGCTTTCTTT. This encodes CASSNWFRDTEAFF.

The chain links TRBV7-6 to TRBJ2-2; 8 bases align to TRBD2. Trimming at V came to 4 bases and at J to 4 bases, leaving 8 bases not matched to a gene. The CDR3 runs to 16 residues. CDR1 and CDR2 (germline): SGHVS, FNYEAQ. The CDR3 loop reads CASSSPSGGGTGELFF. The CDR3 coding sequence is TGTGCCAGCAGCTCCCCTTCGGGGGGGGGCACCGGGGAGCTGTTTTTT.

The chain carries TRBV7-9 and TRBJ2-7; D not resolved. This CDR3 region has 13 residues. The ends were cut back, 0 bases at V and 4 bases at J, with 7 bases in the middle. Germline-derived CDR1 and CDR2 are SEHNR and FQNEAQ (reference sequence). This CDR3 is CASSLAPTYEQYF. The CDR3 nucleotides are TGTGCCAGCAGCTTAGCTCCTACGTACGAGCAGTACTTC.

The rearrangement uses TRBV14 and TRBJ2-3; D not resolved. The CDR3 sequence is 16 residues long. V dropped 4 bases and J dropped 1 base, with 15 bases sitting between them. Germline V gives CDR1 SGHDN, CDR2 FVKESK. This chain's CDR3 is CASSPRLGKGTDTQYF. The CDR3 nucleotides are TGTGCCAGCAGCCCAAGGTTGGGAAAGGGCACAGATACGCAGTATTTT. The complete variable domain, with remaining parts taken from reference TRBV14 and TRBJ2-3, reads EAGVTQFPSHSVIEKGQTVTLRCDPISGHDNLYWYRRVMGKEIKFLLHFVKESKQDESGMPNNRFLAERTGGTYSTLKVQPAELEDSGVYFCASSPRLGKGTDTQYFGPGTRLTVL.

V usage is TRBV6-1 and J usage is TRBJ2-5, with D uncertain. This CDR3 has 15 amino acids. The germline V gene has CDR1 MNHNS and CDR2 SASEGT. V was trimmed by 2 bases and J by 5 bases, leaving 15 bases between them. The CDR3 DNA reads TGTGCCAGCAGTGAATCGTGGCAGCCAAGGGAGACCCAGTACTTC. Its protein product is CASSESWQPRETQYF.

The chain recombines TRBV28 with TRBJ2-1; perhaps TRBD2 as D (6 bases). V was clipped by 11 bases and J by 4 bases, with 15 bases between them. This CDR3 has 13 residues. Germline V CDR1 and CDR2: MDHEN, SYDVKM. The CDR3, as DNA: TGTGCCGCGACGGAGCGGGTTTACAATGAGCAGTTCTTC. As protein: CAATERVYNEQFF.

The rearrangement joins TRBV2 to TRBJ2-7; a weak D match, TRBD1 (6 bases). In germline, CDR1 is SNHLY, CDR2 FYNNEI. CDR3 length: 14 residues. Trimming took off 7 bases at V and 5 bases at J, with 18 bases between the two ends. CDR3: CASTLRAGDDEQYF. Here the CDR3 DNA reads TGTGCCAGCACCCTACGGGCAGGGGATGACGAGCAGTACTTC.

The genes are TRBV28 and TRBJ2-7; the D is unclear. From germline, CDR1 is MDHEN and CDR2 SYDVKM. V lost 3 bases and J 1 base, leaving 7 bases between the germline ends. The CDR3 spans 13 residues. CDR3 amino acids: CASSFGRSYEQYF. The CDR3 nucleotides are TGTGCCAGCAGTTTTGGCAGGTCCTACGAGCAGTACTTC.

The chain couples TRBV10-2 to TRBJ2-3; D not certain. This CDR3 spans 14 amino acids. The V gene's germline CDR1 is WSHSY and CDR2 SAAADI. Trimming took 6 bases from V and 1 from J, leaving 11 bases between them. CDR3 sequence (DNA): TGCGCCAGCAGCGACCCCTCGCGCACAGATACGCAGTATTTT. Its translation: CASSDPSRTDTQYF.

CDR3 DNA sequence: TGCGCCAGCAGCGAGGGAATTATTCCGGTCTATGGCTACACCTTC. Amino acid sequence: CASSEGIIPVYGYTF. The J gene is TRBJ1-2, the V gene TRBV5-1; D remains unclear. Germline-derived CDR1 and CDR2 are SGHRS and YFSETQ. V was shortened by 4 bases and J by 4 bases, with 17 bases between the two germline ends. The length of the CDR3 is 15 residues.